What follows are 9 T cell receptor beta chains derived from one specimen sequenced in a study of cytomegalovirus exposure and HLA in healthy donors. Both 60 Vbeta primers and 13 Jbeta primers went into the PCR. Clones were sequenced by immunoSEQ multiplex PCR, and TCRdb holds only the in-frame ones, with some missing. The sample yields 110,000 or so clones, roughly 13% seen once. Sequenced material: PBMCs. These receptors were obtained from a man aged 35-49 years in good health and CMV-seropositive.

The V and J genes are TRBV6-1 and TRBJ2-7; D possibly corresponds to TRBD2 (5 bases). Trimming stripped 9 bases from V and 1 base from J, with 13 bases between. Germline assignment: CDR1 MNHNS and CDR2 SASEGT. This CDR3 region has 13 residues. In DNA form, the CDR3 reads TGTGCCAGTGAGCGGAGCCCGTCCTACGAGCAGTACTTC. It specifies CASERSPSYEQYF.

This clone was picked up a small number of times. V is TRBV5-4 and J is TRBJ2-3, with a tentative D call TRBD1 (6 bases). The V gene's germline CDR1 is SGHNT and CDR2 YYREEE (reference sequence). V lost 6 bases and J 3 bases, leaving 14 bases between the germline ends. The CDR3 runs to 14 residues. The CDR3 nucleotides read TGTGCCAGCACCTCAGGGGCTTCGACAGATACGCAGTATTTT. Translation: CASTSGASTDTQYF.

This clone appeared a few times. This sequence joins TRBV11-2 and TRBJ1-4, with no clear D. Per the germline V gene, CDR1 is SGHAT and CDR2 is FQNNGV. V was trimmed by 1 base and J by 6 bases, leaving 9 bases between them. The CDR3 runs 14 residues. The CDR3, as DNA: TGTGCCAGCAGCTTAGTATTCGGGGATGAAAAACTGTTTTTT. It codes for CASSLVFGDEKLFF.

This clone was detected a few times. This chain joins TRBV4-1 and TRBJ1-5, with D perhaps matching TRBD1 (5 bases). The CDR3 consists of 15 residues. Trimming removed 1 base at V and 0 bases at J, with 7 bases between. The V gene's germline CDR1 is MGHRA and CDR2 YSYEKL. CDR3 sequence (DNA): TGCGCCAGCAGCCAAGGGGGGGATAGCAATCAGCCCCAGCATTTT. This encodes CASSQGGDSNQPQHF.

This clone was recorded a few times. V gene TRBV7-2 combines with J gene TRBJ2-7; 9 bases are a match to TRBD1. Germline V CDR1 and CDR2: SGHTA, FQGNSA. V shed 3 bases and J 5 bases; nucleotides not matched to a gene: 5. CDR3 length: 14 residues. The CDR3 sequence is CASSFSGTGNEQYF. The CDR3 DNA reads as TGTGCCAGCAGCTTTTCCGGGACAGGGAACGAGCAGTACTTC.

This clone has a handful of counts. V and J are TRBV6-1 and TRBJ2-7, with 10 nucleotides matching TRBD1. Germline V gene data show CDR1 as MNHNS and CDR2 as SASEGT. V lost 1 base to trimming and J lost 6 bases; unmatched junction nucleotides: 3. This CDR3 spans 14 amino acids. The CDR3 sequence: CASSEVGTGVEQYF. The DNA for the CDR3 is TGTGCCAGCAGTGAAGTCGGGACAGGGGTCGAGCAGTACTTC.

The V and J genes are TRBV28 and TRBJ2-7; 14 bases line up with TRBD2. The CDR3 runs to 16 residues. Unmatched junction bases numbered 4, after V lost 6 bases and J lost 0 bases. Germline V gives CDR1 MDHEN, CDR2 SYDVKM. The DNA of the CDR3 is TGTGCCAGCAGACGGACTAGCGGGAGGCCCTCCTACGAGCAGTACTTC. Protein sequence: CASRRTSGRPSYEQYF.

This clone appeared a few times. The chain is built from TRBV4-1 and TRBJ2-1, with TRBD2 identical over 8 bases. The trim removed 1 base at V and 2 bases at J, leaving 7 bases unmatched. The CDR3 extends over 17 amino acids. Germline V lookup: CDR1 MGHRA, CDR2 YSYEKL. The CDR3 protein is CASSQVYGTSPYNEQFF. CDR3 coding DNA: TGCGCCAGCAGCCAAGTCTACGGGACTAGTCCCTACAATGAGCAGTTCTTC.

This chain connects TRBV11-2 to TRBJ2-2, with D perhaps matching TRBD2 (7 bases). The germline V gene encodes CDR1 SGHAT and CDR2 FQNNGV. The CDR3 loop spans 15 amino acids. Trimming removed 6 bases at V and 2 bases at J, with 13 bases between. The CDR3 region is CASRKGGGNTGELFF. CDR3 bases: TGTGCCAGCAGAAAAGGCGGGGGCAACACCGGGGAGCTGTTTTTT.